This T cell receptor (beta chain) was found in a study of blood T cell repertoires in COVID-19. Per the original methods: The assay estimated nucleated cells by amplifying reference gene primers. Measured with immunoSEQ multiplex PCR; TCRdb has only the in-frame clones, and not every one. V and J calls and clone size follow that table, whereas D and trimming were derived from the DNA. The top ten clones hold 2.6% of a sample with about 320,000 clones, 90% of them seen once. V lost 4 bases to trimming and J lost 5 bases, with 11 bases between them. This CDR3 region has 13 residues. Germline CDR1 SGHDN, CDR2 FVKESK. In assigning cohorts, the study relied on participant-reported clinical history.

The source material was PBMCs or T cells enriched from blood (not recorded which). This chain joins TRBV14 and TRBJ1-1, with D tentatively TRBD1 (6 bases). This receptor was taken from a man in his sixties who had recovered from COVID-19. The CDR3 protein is CASSPQGGTEAFF. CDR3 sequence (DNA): TGTGCCAGCAGCCCCCAAGGGGGTACTGAAGCTTTCTTT.